Listed below are T cell receptor beta chains from one sample, sequenced in a study of cytomegalovirus exposure and HLA in healthy donors. Method: immunoSEQ multiplex PCR; TCRdb's copy keeps in-frame clones and lacks some. The repertoire table contains approximately 130,000 clones. Sequenced sample: PBMCs. The receptor set was obtained from a woman in her fifties or sixties in good health and CMV-seronegative. The CDR3 runs from the conserved cysteine through the conserved F or W. The D gene is left open where the match is weak.

J gene | V gene | D gene | CDR3 protein | CDR3 DNA
TRBJ1-1 | TRBV27 | . | CASSYEHRGTEAFF | TGTGCCAGCAGTTATGAGCATCGTGGTACTGAAGCTTTCTTT
TRBJ2-2 | TRBV9 | TRBD1 | CASSVDLRGQGGELFF | TGTGCCAGCAGCGTAGACCTCAGGGGGCAGGGCGGGGAGCTGTTTTTT
TRBJ2-3 | TRBV19 | . | CASNEGKGGGFTDTQYF | TGTGCCAGTAATGAGGGGAAGGGTGGGGGCTTCACAGATACGCAGTATTTT
TRBJ1-6 | TRBV19 | TRBD1 | CASSWGQVTARSSSYNSPLHF | TGTGCCAGTAGTTGGGGACAGGTGACCGCGAGATCGAGCTCCTATAATTCACCCCTCCACTTT
TRBJ2-3 | TRBV5-1 | TRBD2 | CASSLFAGGPADTQYF | TGCGCCAGCAGCTTGTTCGCGGGGGGGCCAGCAGATACGCAGTATTTT
TRBJ1-4 | TRBV6-1 | . | CASSSQGTNEKLFF | TGTGCCAGCAGCTCCCAGGGAACTAATGAAAAACTGTTTTTT
TRBJ2-7 | TRBV10-2 | . | CASSLAGGHEQYF | TGCGCCAGCAGTTTGGCTGGGGGCCACGAGCAGTACTTC
TRBJ2-7 | TRBV27 | TRBD2 | CASSLYSGGATYEQYF | TGTGCCAGCAGTTTGTATAGCGGGGGGGCTACCTACGAGCAGTACTTC
TRBJ1-3 | TRBV10-3 | TRBD1 | CAISPGQGNTIYF | TGTGCCATCAGCCCGGGACAGGGAAACACCATATATTTT
TRBJ2-7 | TRBV28 | . | CASSSQSTGSYEQYF | TGTGCCAGCAGTTCCCAATCGACAGGCTCCTACGAGCAGTACTTC
TRBJ1-5 | TRBV6-6 | TRBD1 | CASTLGTGSGNQPQHF | TGTGCCAGCACACTAGGGACAGGCTCGGGCAATCAGCCCCAGCATTTT
TRBJ2-7 | TRBV5-8 | TRBD2 | CASSPGLAFSYEQYF | TGTGCCAGCAGCCCGGGACTAGCGTTCTCCTACGAGCAGTACTTC
TRBJ1-3 | TRBV7-9 | . | CASSRSAGISGNTIYF | TGTGCCAGCAGCCGTTCAGCAGGGATCTCTGGAAACACCATATATTTT
TRBJ2-1 | TRBV30 | TRBD2 | CAWQPGTSVNNEQFF | TGTGCCTGGCAACCCGGGACTAGCGTTAACAATGAGCAGTTCTTC
TRBJ1-1 | TRBV5-6 | . | CASSFPRYDTEAFF | TGTGCCAGCAGCTTCCCCAGGTACGACACTGAAGCTTTCTTT
TRBJ2-3 | TRBV28 | TRBD2 | CASRGSGGPTDTQYF | TGTGCCTCGCGTGGGAGCGGGGGGCCCACAGATACGCAGTATTTT
TRBJ1-1 | TRBV19 | . | CASSRPAGGRTEAFF | TGTGCCAGTAGTAGGCCAGCCGGGGGGAGGACTGAAGCTTTCTTT